These T cell receptor beta chains were read from a single sample in a study of shared clonotypes between healthy human individuals. TCRdb keeps only in-frame clones here, not all; method: immunoSEQ multiplex PCR. Of 550,000 to 600,000 clones listed, around 77% are singletons. The sample was PBMCs. The receptor source for this set is a woman between 40 and 55 years old in good health. Some clones in this sample may be carry-over from other donors' samples. CDR3s include the opening cysteine and the closing phenylalanine or tryptophan. The order of the fields is J gene, V gene, D gene, clone size, CDR3 DNA, CDR3 protein. A D gene is named only where the DNA matches it firmly. For some rows the clone size is stated as once, few or many, or as a class when expanded; others skip it.

J gene: TRBJ2-2; V gene: TRBV5-6; D gene: .; clone size: .; CDR3 DNA: TGTGCCAGCAGCTTGGAAGGGGTCTTGACCGGGGAGCTGTTTTTT; CDR3 protein: CASSLEGVLTGELFF
J gene: TRBJ1-4; V gene: TRBV7-9; D gene: TRBD1; clone size: .; CDR3 DNA: TGTGCCAGCAGCGTGCCAGGGGGGTTTGATGAAAAACTGTTTTTT; CDR3 protein: CASSVPGGFDEKLFF
J gene: TRBJ2-2; V gene: TRBV19; D gene: .; clone size: .; CDR3 DNA: TGTGCCAGTAGTATATTCGGGCAGGGTGGACGGGAGCTGTTTTTT; CDR3 protein: CASSIFGQGGRELFF
J gene: TRBJ2-7; V gene: TRBV5-6; D gene: TRBD2; clone size: .; CDR3 DNA: TGTGCCAGCAGCTTGGGGGCTAGCGGCGAGCAGTACTTC; CDR3 protein: CASSLGASGEQYF
J gene: TRBJ1-5; V gene: TRBV6-5; D gene: TRBD1; clone size: few; CDR3 DNA: TGTGCCAGCAGCCGCGGGACAGTTGATCAGCCCCAGCATTTT; CDR3 protein: CASSRGTVDQPQHF
J gene: TRBJ2-3; V gene: TRBV9; D gene: .; clone size: once; CDR3 DNA: TGTGCCAGCAGCGTAGCTGGGCGGGGTAGCACAGATACGCAGTATTTT; CDR3 protein: CASSVAGRGSTDTQYF
J gene: TRBJ2-5; V gene: TRBV5-1; D gene: TRBD2; clone size: .; CDR3 DNA: TGCGCCAGCAGCTTCCTAGCGGGAGAGACCCAGTACTTC; CDR3 protein: CASSFLAGETQYF
J gene: TRBJ1-2; V gene: TRBV27; D gene: .; clone size: .; CDR3 DNA: TGTGCCAGCAGTTTAGAGGGGTACTATGGCTACACCTTC; CDR3 protein: CASSLEGYYGYTF
J gene: TRBJ2-7; V gene: TRBV27; D gene: .; clone size: once; CDR3 DNA: TGTGCCAGCAGTTTATCGGGTACCCCCTACGAGCAGTACTTC; CDR3 protein: CASSLSGTPYEQYF
J gene: TRBJ2-5; V gene: TRBV6-6; D gene: TRBD1; clone size: .; CDR3 DNA: TGTGCCAGCAGTTACTCGACAGGGCTGGAGACCCAGTACTTC; CDR3 protein: CASSYSTGLETQYF
J gene: TRBJ2-4; V gene: TRBV30; D gene: TRBD1; clone size: .; CDR3 DNA: TGTGCCTGGAGTATCGGGACAGGGAAAAACATTCAGTACTTC; CDR3 protein: CAWSIGTGKNIQYF
J gene: TRBJ2-2; V gene: TRBV6-4; D gene: .; clone size: few; CDR3 DNA: TGTGCCAGCAGCCGGGACATTTCCACCGGGGAGCTGTTTTTT; CDR3 protein: CASSRDISTGELFF
J gene: TRBJ2-6; V gene: TRBV2; D gene: .; clone size: .; CDR3 DNA: TGTGCCAGCAGTGATGCAGGGGCCAACGTCCTGACTTTC; CDR3 protein: CASSDAGANVLTF
J gene: TRBJ1-5; V gene: TRBV28; D gene: .; clone size: .; CDR3 DNA: TGTGCCAGCAGTCCACAGGTAGGAAATCAGCCCCAGCATTTT; CDR3 protein: CASSPQVGNQPQHF
J gene: TRBJ2-3; V gene: TRBV28; D gene: TRBD2; clone size: many; CDR3 DNA: TGTGCCAGCAGTTCGGTACTAGCGCACACAGATACGCAGTATTTT; CDR3 protein: CASSSVLAHTDTQYF
J gene: TRBJ2-7; V gene: TRBV29-1; D gene: .; clone size: .; CDR3 DNA: TGCAGCGTTACCGCCCCGGCCGTGGGATGGGAGCAGTACTTC; CDR3 protein: CSVTAPAVGWEQYF
J gene: TRBJ2-1; V gene: TRBV14; D gene: TRBD1; clone size: .; CDR3 DNA: TGTGCCAGCAGCCGACAGGGAATCTACAATGAGCAGTTCTTC; CDR3 protein: CASSRQGIYNEQFF
J gene: TRBJ2-1; V gene: TRBV18; D gene: .; clone size: .; CDR3 DNA: TGTGCCAGCTCACTCGGCGGAGCGGACAATGAGCAGTTCTTC; CDR3 protein: CASSLGGADNEQFF
J gene: TRBJ2-1; V gene: TRBV7-6; D gene: .; clone size: .; CDR3 DNA: TGTGCCAGCAGCTTAGGGTACGACAGAAATGAGCAGTTCTTC; CDR3 protein: CASSLGYDRNEQFF
J gene: TRBJ2-5; V gene: TRBV7-3; D gene: TRBD1; clone size: .; CDR3 DNA: TGTGCCAGCAGCTTAAGAGGGACAGGTGGGGAGACCCAGTACTTC; CDR3 protein: CASSLRGTGGETQYF
J gene: TRBJ1-2; V gene: TRBV6-5; D gene: .; clone size: .; CDR3 DNA: TGTGCCAGCAGTTACGCAGGCCACTATGGCTACACCTTC; CDR3 protein: CASSYAGHYGYTF
J gene: TRBJ1-1; V gene: TRBV5-7; D gene: .; clone size: .; CDR3 DNA: TGTGCCAGCGGGCGGGTCTCGGACACTGAAGCTTTCTTT; CDR3 protein: CASGRVSDTEAFF
J gene: TRBJ2-7; V gene: TRBV25-1; D gene: .; clone size: .; CDR3 DNA: TGTGCCAGCAGTGAATACCCCTACTCCTACGAGCAGTACTTC; CDR3 protein: CASSEYPYSYEQYF
J gene: TRBJ1-1; V gene: TRBV10-2; D gene: .; clone size: .; CDR3 DNA: TGCGCCAGCAAGGCGGCACAAATGAACACTGAAGCTTTCTTT; CDR3 protein: CASKAAQMNTEAFF
J gene: TRBJ1-1; V gene: TRBV7-9; D gene: TRBD1; clone size: .; CDR3 DNA: TGTGCCAGCAGCTTACTGGAGGGGGCCAGCCCTGAAGCTTTCTTT; CDR3 protein: CASSLLEGASPEAFF
J gene: TRBJ2-7; V gene: TRBV4-2; D gene: .; clone size: .; CDR3 DNA: TGTGCCAGCAGCCCTCACCCGGGACAAGGCTCCTACGAGCAGTACTTC; CDR3 protein: CASSPHPGQGSYEQYF
J gene: TRBJ2-1; V gene: TRBV11-2; D gene: TRBD2; clone size: .; CDR3 DNA: TGTGCCAGCAGCTTAGGAACCCTAGCGGGACGGAATGAGCAGTTCTTC; CDR3 protein: CASSLGTLAGRNEQFF
J gene: TRBJ1-6; V gene: TRBV28; D gene: .; clone size: .; CDR3 DNA: TGTGCCAGCAGTCCTCCCGGGGCGGCCTCCAGAACACCCCTCCACTTT; CDR3 protein: CASSPPGAASRTPLHF